Shown below are 13 T cell receptor beta chains from a single sample sequenced in a study of T cells in Graves' hyperthyroidism and ophthalmopathy. The source material, RNA transcripts, was used to amplify TCR beta CDR3 regions. First-round RT-PCR of the TCR CDR3 relied on the HTBI primer set. One entry per CDR3 protein, called by TCRdb with MiXCR from the multiplex PCR reads. The sample has about 420,000 distinct CDR3 sequences; roughly 13% are singletons. The sequenced sample was blood. The receptors come from a woman in her late teens or twenties with Graves' hyperthyroidism.

This clonotype has only a few counts. The V call is TRBV24-1, the J call TRBJ2-5, with D possibly TRBD1 on 5 matching bases. The CDR3 has 12 residues. Trimming removed 7 bases at V and 11 bases at J, with 16 bases between. Looked up from germline, CDR1 is KGHDR and CDR2 is SFDVKD. CDR3 in DNA: TGTGCCACCAGCGCAGGGCCTGGTAGTCAGTACTTC. Translated: CATSAGPGSQYF.

This clonotype has at least ten counts. The gene calls are TRBV5-1 and TRBJ2-1, with 10 positions matching TRBD1. CDR1 and CDR2 from the germline V gene are SGHRS and YFSETQ. The CDR3 spans 15 residues. V lost 4 bases and J lost 6; bases outside the gene matches: 7. The CDR3 here is CASSVGQGGGNEQFF. DNA for the CDR3: TGCGCCAGCAGCGTCGGACAGGGGGGCGGCAATGAGCAGTTCTTC.

CDR3 DNA sequence: TGTGCCACCAGCAGAGAGGGTTTTGGTGGCTACACCTTC. Protein sequence: CATSREGFGGYTF. The V and J genes are TRBV15 and TRBJ1-2; D not resolved. The ends were cut back, 0 bases at V and 7 bases at J, with 9 bases in the middle. CDR3 size: 13 residues. Germline loops: CDR1 LNHNV, CDR2 YYDKDF (reference sequence).

This clonotype was seen repeatedly, ten times or more. The chain uses TRBV10-1 and TRBJ2-7; D possibly corresponds to TRBD1 (5 bases). Per the germline V gene, CDR1 is WNHNN and CDR2 is SYGVQD (reference sequence). This CDR3 region has 18 residues. V lost 2 bases to trimming and J lost 2 bases, with 22 bases between them. For the CDR3, the DNA is TGCGCCAGCAGTGAGGTGGGGCATACTCTAGGGATCACCTACGAGCAGTACTTC. This sequence encodes CASSEVGHTLGITYEQYF.

This clonotype was picked up many times. The V call is TRBV5-1, the J call TRBJ2-1; D is undetermined. There are 16 residues in the CDR3. Germline assignment: CDR1 SGHRS and CDR2 YFSETQ. V was trimmed by 0 bases and J by 6 bases, leaving 16 bases between them. CDR3 amino acids: CASSLAPLENFNEQFF. CDR3 DNA sequence: TGCGCCAGCAGCTTGGCCCCGCTAGAGAACTTCAATGAGCAGTTCTTC.

This clonotype showed up many times. V gene TRBV11-2 combines with J gene TRBJ2-7, with 8 bases lining up with TRBD1. From germline, CDR1 is SGHAT and CDR2 FQNNGV. Trimming cost V 3 bases and J 3 bases; bases outside gene matches: 1. CDR3 size: 13 residues. CDR3 bases: TGTGCCAGCAGCTTTGGGACAGGCTACGAGCAGTACTTC. This codes for CASSFGTGYEQYF.

At least ten counts were recorded for this clonotype. The chain employs TRBV28 and TRBJ1-1; TRBD1 might be the D (5 bases). This CDR3 has 12 amino acids. Germline CDR1 and CDR2: MDHEN and SYDVKM. Trimming cost V 3 bases and J 7 bases, with 9 bases left between them. The CDR3 reads CASSFATGEAFF. CDR3 coding DNA: TGTGCCAGCAGTTTTGCCACAGGTGAAGCTTTCTTT.

This clonotype was observed at least ten times. The chain combines TRBV12-3 or TRBV12-4 with TRBJ1-2; TRBD1 aligns across 7 bases. The CDR3 contains 14 residues. Trimming took 1 base from V and 5 from J; bases not matched to a gene: 4. The CDR3 is CASSLGQGWYGYTF. DNA for the CDR3: TGTGCCAGCAGTTTAGGACAGGGATGGTATGGCTACACCTTC.

This clonotype was counted ten times or more. The chain has TRBV29-1 and TRBJ2-1, with TRBD2 matching over 7 bases. After removal of 4 bases from V and 1 base from J, the junction contained 4 bases not matched to a gene. Germline lookup yields CDR1 SQVTM and CDR2 ANQGSEA. The CDR3 runs 14 residues. In DNA, the CDR3 is TGCAGCGTTGGGCCGGGGGGATCCTACAATGAGCAGTTCTTC. This codes for CSVGPGGSYNEQFF.

This clonotype was observed a handful of times. The chain joins TRBV7-8 to TRBJ2-2; tentatively, D is TRBD2 (6 bases). The CDR3 contains 15 residues. The V end was cut by 5 bases, the J end by 4 bases, with 14 bases between. The V gene's germline CDR1 is SGHVS and CDR2 FQNEAQ. The CDR3 sequence is CASSVRREGTGELFF. The CDR3 nucleotides are TGTGCCAGCAGCGTACGGCGGGAAGGCACCGGGGAGCTGTTTTTT.

As regards this clonotype: Possible read error: a much larger clone is one base away. The chain couples TRBV4-3 to TRBJ2-7; possible D gene TRBD2, 5 bases. V was clipped by 2 bases and J by 3 bases, with 14 bases between them. This CDR3 is built from 15 residues. The V gene's germline CDR1 is LGHNA and CDR2 YSLEER. CDR3 region: CASSQPPAERYEQYF. The CDR3 nucleotides read TGCGCCAGCAGCCAACCACCAGCGGAGCGCTACGAGCAGTACTTC.

This clonotype has a count of ten or more. The V and J genes are TRBV6-2 or TRBV6-3 and TRBJ1-2; D unresolved. V lost 2 bases and J 4 bases, leaving 8 bases between the germline ends. The CDR3 length is 13 residues. The V gene's germline CDR1 is MNHEY and CDR2 SVGEGT. As DNA, the CDR3 is TGTGCCAGCAGTTACGGGCATGCCTATGGCTACACCTTC. Protein: CASSYGHAYGYTF.

This clonotype appeared many times. V and J are TRBV9 and TRBJ1-1, with D unclear. Germline V gene sequence: CDR1 SGDLS, CDR2 YYNGEE. The length of the CDR3 is 14 residues. V was shortened by 0 bases and J by 6 bases, with 12 bases between the two germline ends. The CDR3 region is CASSVVDGSAEAFF. CDR3 coding DNA: TGTGCCAGCAGCGTAGTGGACGGTAGCGCTGAAGCTTTCTTT.